The 27 T cell receptor beta chains given below trace back to one sample, sequenced in a study of blood T cell repertoires in COVID-19. Sequencing used immunoSEQ multiplex PCR; TCRdb keeps in-frame clones, though not all of them. Altogether around 99,000 clones are present, 60% to 85% being singletons, with the ten largest covering about 8.1%. Sequenced sample: peripheral blood. These receptors were taken from a man between 50 and 59 years old who had recovered from COVID-19.

The gene calls are TRBV7-9 and TRBJ2-7; 8 bases match TRBD1. Germline V gives CDR1 SEHNR, CDR2 FQNEAQ (reference sequence). V lost 5 bases, J lost 3 bases, and 3 bases stayed unmatched. CDR3 length: 13 amino acids. The CDR3 loop is CASSTTGGYEQYF. CDR3 in DNA: TGTGCCAGCAGCACTACAGGGGGCTACGAGCAGTACTTC. The complete variable domain, with remaining parts taken from reference TRBV7-9 and TRBJ2-7, reads DTGVSQNPRHKITKRGQNVTFRCDPISEHNRLYWYRQTLGQGPEFLTYFQNEAQLEKSRLLSDRFSAERPKGSFSTLEIQRTEQGDSAMYLCASSTTGGYEQYFGPGTRLTVT.

J is TRBJ2-1 and V is TRBV6-2 or TRBV6-3; 10 bases align to TRBD2. CDR1 and CDR2 from the germline V gene are MNHEY and SVGEGT. The CDR3 has 15 amino acids. The V and J ends lost 2 bases and 9 bases, in that order; junction bases with no gene match: 7. CDR3 coding DNA: TGTGCCAGCAGTTACGGGCTAGCGGGAGCTCTTGAGCAGTTCTTC. Residues: CASSYGLAGALEQFF.

The chain links TRBV27 to TRBJ2-2, with TRBD1 as a possible D gene (6 bases). The CDR3 contains 16 residues. Germline V gene data show CDR1 as MNHEY and CDR2 as SMNVEV (reference sequence). V shed 6 bases and J shed 0 bases, with 14 bases lying between them. This CDR3 is CASRAPGGANTGELFF. CDR3 sequence (DNA): TGTGCCAGCAGAGCTCCTGGGGGCGCGAACACCGGGGAGCTGTTTTTT.

The V call is TRBV6-1, the J call TRBJ1-3, with no clear D. There are 17 residues in the CDR3. Germline lookup yields CDR1 MNHNS and CDR2 SASEGT. V shed 4 bases and J shed 1 base, with 17 bases lying between them. The CDR3 DNA sequence: TGTGCCAGCAGTGTCCAGATCAAGTCGGGATCTGGAAACACCATATATTTT. It encodes CASSVQIKSGSGNTIYF.

The V and J genes are TRBV30 and TRBJ2-3, with D unclear. Trimming removed 0 bases from V and 5 bases from J, with 6 bases in between. The CDR3 contains 12 residues. The germline V gene has CDR1 GTSNPN and CDR2 SVGIG (reference sequence). CDR3 sequence reads: CAWSVSGDTQYF. DNA for the CDR3: TGTGCCTGGAGTGTGTCCGGAGATACGCAGTATTTT.

The chain uses TRBV5-6 and TRBJ2-3; 7 nucleotides agree with TRBD2. The ends lost 0 bases at V and 6 bases at J; junction bases unmatched: 7. Germline CDR1 reads SGHDT; CDR2 reads YYEEEE. The CDR3 covers 15 residues. For the CDR3, the DNA is TGTGCCAGCAGCTTGGCCCGGACTAGTTTTGATACGCAGTATTTT. This translates into CASSLARTSFDTQYF.

CDR3 amino acids: CASHPGAPAKNIQYF. The CDR3, as DNA: TGTGCCTCCCACCCTGGGGCCCCGGCCAAAAACATTCAGTACTTC. The V gene is TRBV2, the J gene TRBJ2-4; D is possibly TRBD1 (5 bases). Germline V gene data show CDR1 as SNHLY and CDR2 as FYNNEI. Trimming took off 11 bases at V and 1 base at J, with 18 bases between the two ends. The CDR3 is 15 residues long.

This clone is medium-sized within its sample. This sequence joins TRBV6-4 and TRBJ2-3; a weak D match, TRBD2 (6 bases). There are 15 residues in the CDR3. The germline CDR1 and CDR2 sequences are MRHNA and SNTAGT. V shed 2 bases and J shed 0 bases, with 9 bases lying between them. The CDR3 DNA reads TGTGCCAGCAGTGACGGGACTGCTAGCACAGATACGCAGTATTTT. It specifies CASSDGTASTDTQYF.

The chain links TRBV10-1 to TRBJ1-1; TRBD1 matches 9 bases. This CDR3 is built from 15 residues. Germline V lookup: CDR1 WNHNN, CDR2 SYGVQD (reference sequence). The J segment lost 5 bases and the V segment lost 0 bases, leaving 4 bases of the junction unmatched. Here the CDR3 reads CASSESGQGWTEAFF. The DNA of the CDR3 is TGCGCCAGCAGTGAGTCGGGACAGGGCTGGACTGAAGCTTTCTTT.

This chain joins TRBV6-1 and TRBJ1-1, with a possible D match to TRBD1 (6 bases). V was trimmed by 2 bases and J by 11 bases, leaving 15 bases between them. Germline V CDR1 and CDR2: MNHNS, SASEGT. CDR3 length: 13 residues. CDR3 loop: CASSEKGPRGAFF. DNA of the CDR3: TGTGCCAGCAGTGAAAAAGGGCCCAGGGGTGCTTTCTTT.

The chain carries TRBV30 and TRBJ2-7, with D perhaps TRBD1 (6 bases). V was clipped by 0 bases and J by 5 bases, with 17 bases between them. The CDR3 totals 15 residues. Looked up from germline, CDR1 is GTSNPN and CDR2 is SVGIG (reference sequence). The CDR3 is CAWSVPGVGSNEQYF. The CDR3 DNA sequence: TGTGCCTGGAGTGTACCAGGGGTCGGGTCAAACGAGCAGTACTTC.

In its sample, this clone was seen once. The rearrangement joins TRBV6-5 to TRBJ2-3; possibly TRBD1 for D (7 bases). From germline, CDR1 is MNHEY and CDR2 SVGAGI. The length of the CDR3 is 14 residues. The V end was cut by 8 bases, the J end by 4 bases, with 16 bases between. In DNA, the CDR3 is TGTGCCAGCGGTAAACAGGGGAGGTCAGATACGCAGTATTTT. Translation: CASGKQGRSDTQYF.

Written as DNA, the CDR3 is TGCGCCAGCAGCCAAACAGGGGGCAGCTATGGCTACACCTTC. Its translation: CASSQTGGSYGYTF. J is TRBJ1-2 and V is TRBV4-1, with 9 positions matching TRBD1. The CDR3 extends over 14 amino acids. Per germline, CDR1 MGHRA and CDR2 YSYEKL. The junction had 2 bases not matched to a gene; V was cut back by 2 bases and J by 4 bases.

This rearrangement joins TRBV5-6 to TRBJ2-3, with TRBD2 matching 8 bases. V shed 0 bases and J 3 bases; nucleotides not matched to a gene: 6. CDR1 SGHDT and CDR2 YYEEEE come from the germline V gene. This CDR3 has 16 residues. CDR3 in DNA: TGTGCCAGCAGCTTGGTCGAGCGGGGGAGGACAGATACGCAGTATTTT. It specifies CASSLVERGRTDTQYF. Complete variable domain (other parts from reference TRBV5-6 and TRBJ2-3): DAGVTQSPTHLIKTRGQQVTLRCSPKSGHDTVSWYQQALGQGPQFIFQYYEEEERQRGNFPDRFSGHQFPNYSSELNVNALLLGDSALYLCASSLVERGRTDTQYFGPGTRLTVL.

The rearrangement joins TRBV15 to TRBJ2-3; TRBD1 agrees at 11 bases. CDR1 is LNHNV and CDR2 is YYDKDF in the germline V gene (reference sequence). The CDR3 totals 15 residues. Trimming cost V 2 bases and J 5 bases; bases outside gene matches: 3. This chain's CDR3 is CATSRRGTGGDTQYF. In DNA, the CDR3 is TGTGCCACCAGCAGACGAGGGACAGGGGGAGATACGCAGTATTTT.

The chain employs TRBV28 and TRBJ2-3; D might be TRBD2 (6 bases). The CDR3 has 16 residues. Germline V lookup: CDR1 MDHEN, CDR2 SYDVKM. V lost 3 bases to trimming and J lost 5 bases, with 18 bases between them. The CDR3 nucleotides read TGTGCCAGCAGTTTTCGGAAACTAACGGGAGAAGATACGCAGTATTTT. Protein product: CASSFRKLTGEDTQYF.

The chain employs TRBV11-2 and TRBJ2-1, with 16 positions matching TRBD2. Trimming cost V 5 bases and J 9 bases; bases outside gene matches: 4. The CDR3 has 15 amino acids. Per the germline V gene, CDR1 is SGHAT and CDR2 is FQNNGV. The CDR3 DNA reads TGTGCCAGCAGCCCCGGGACTAGCGGGAGGGGTGAGCAGTTCTTC. This codes for CASSPGTSGRGEQFF. Based on the CDR3 plus reference TRBV11-2 and TRBJ2-1, the full variable domain is EAGVAQSPRYKIIEKRQSVAFWCNPISGHATLYWYQQILGQGPKLLIQFQNNGVVDDSQLPKDRFSAERLKGVDSTLKIQPAKLEDSAVYLCASSPGTSGRGEQFFGPGTRLTVL.

In this sample, this clone turned up once. This chain joins TRBV6-5 and TRBJ2-5; a weak D match, TRBD1 (6 bases). The CDR3 consists of 15 residues. The V gene's germline CDR1 is MNHEY and CDR2 SVGAGI. V was cut by 0 bases and J by 1 base, with 9 bases left in between. CDR3 coding DNA: TGTGCCAGCAGTTACTCGACAGGTTTCCAAGAGACCCAGTACTTC. Encoded protein: CASSYSTGFQETQYF.

The chain combines TRBV27 with TRBJ1-4; the D is unclear. The CDR3 is made up of 15 amino acids. Trimming took 5 bases from V and 0 from J, leaving 10 bases between them. Per the germline V gene, CDR1 is MNHEY and CDR2 is SMNVEV (reference sequence). The CDR3 coding sequence is TGTGCCAGCAGTCCTCTTTTTGCAACTAATGAAAAACTGTTTTTT. Amino acid sequence: CASSPLFATNEKLFF. Combining the CDR3 with reference TRBV27 and TRBJ1-4 gives the whole variable domain EAQVTQNPRYLITVTGKKLTVTCSQNMNHEYMSWYRQDPGLGLRQIYYSMNVEVTDKGDVPEGYKVSRKEKRNFPLILESPSPNQTSLYFCASSPLFATNEKLFFGSGTQLSVL.

This clone appeared a single time. CDR3 nucleotides: TGTGCCAGTAGTGGTGGGGGCAGAGATACGCAGTATTTT. It specifies CASSGGGRDTQYF. The genes are TRBV19 and TRBJ2-3; D may be TRBD1 (6 bases). CDR1 is LNHDA, CDR2 SQIVND, per germline (reference sequence). CDR3 size: 13 residues. The V and J ends lost 5 bases and 5 bases respectively, with 11 bases between them.

CDR3 bases: TGCGCCAGCAGCCCCCCAGGGCGGGGGGGGGAGACCCAGTACTTC. Its translation is CASSPPGRGGETQYF. The rearrangement uses TRBV5-1 and TRBJ2-5, with 9 bases identical to TRBD2. This CDR3 contains 15 residues. Trimming at V came to 4 bases and at J to 5 bases, leaving 9 bases not matched to a gene. Germline CDR1 SGHRS, CDR2 YFSETQ.

The V gene is TRBV10-2, the J gene TRBJ2-1, with 11 bases fitting TRBD2. The V gene's germline CDR1 is WSHSY and CDR2 SAAADI. The CDR3 has 14 amino acids. J gave up 10 bases and V 0 bases, and 2 bases lay outside the gene matches. For the CDR3, the DNA is TGCGCCAGCAGTGAGTCGACTAGCGGGACCGAGCAGTTCTTC. It encodes CASSESTSGTEQFF.

This chain connects TRBV23-1 to TRBJ2-1, with TRBD2 identical over 7 bases. TRBV23-1 falls under the ORF class, with uncertain function. J was trimmed by 6 bases and V by 4 bases; bases with no gene match: 6. The CDR3 sequence is 14 residues long. Here the CDR3 reads CASSPWGGGNEQFF. As DNA, the CDR3 is TGCGCCAGCAGTCCCTGGGGGGGTGGCAATGAGCAGTTCTTC.

This clone was detected a few times. The V and J genes are TRBV29-1 and TRBJ2-7; 8 bases fit TRBD1. Germline V CDR1 and CDR2: SQVTM, ANQGSEA. The CDR3 is 14 residues long. The J segment lost 4 bases and the V segment lost 1 base, leaving 6 bases of the junction unmatched. The CDR3 spells CSVEGRQGAYEQYF. DNA for the CDR3: TGCAGCGTTGAAGGAAGGCAGGGGGCTTACGAGCAGTACTTC.

A single count supports this clone. The rearrangement uses TRBV18 and TRBJ1-1; a possible D gene is TRBD1 (6 bases). The germline V and J ends were trimmed by 6 bases and 1 base, with 15 bases remaining between them. CDR1 KGHSH and CDR2 LQKENI come from the germline V gene. The CDR3 runs 15 residues. CDR3 loop: CASSLEGVENTEAFF. The CDR3 DNA reads as TGTGCCAGCTCCCTAGAGGGGGTGGAGAACACTGAAGCTTTCTTT.

The V gene is TRBV24-1, the J gene TRBJ2-2; 9 bases are shared with TRBD1. The germline gives CDR1 KGHDR, CDR2 SFDVKD. This CDR3 spans 16 amino acids. V lost 1 base and J lost 6; bases outside the gene matches: 5. DNA for the CDR3: TGTGCCACCAGTGATTTCGGGGACAGGGCGGCCGGGGAGCTGTTTTTT. Residues: CATSDFGDRAAGELFF.

There are a few counts of this clone. The V call is TRBV7-3, the J call TRBJ2-3; 9 bases agree with TRBD2. From germline, CDR1 is SGHTA and CDR2 FQGTGA. The length of the CDR3 is 13 residues. V lost 8 bases and J lost 2; bases outside the gene matches: 2. CDR3 loop: CASASGNTDTQYF. CDR3 DNA: TGTGCCAGCGCTAGCGGGAACACAGATACGCAGTATTTT.